This TCR beta chain was recorded in a study of blood T cell repertoires in COVID-19. In the study's own analysis: Amplification of reference gene primers was used by the study to estimate nucleated cell counts. Method: immunoSEQ multiplex PCR; TCRdb's copy keeps in-frame clones and lacks some. That table is the source of V, J and clone size, and D and trimming were worked out from the DNA. The table shows roughly 250,000 clones, with 75% to 90% occurring only once. Germline CDR1 reads GTSNPN; CDR2 reads SVGIG (reference sequence). This CDR3 spans 13 amino acids. V lost 2 bases to trimming and J lost 5 bases, with 9 bases between them.

The clonotype originates from a woman aged 40 to 50 with acute or convalescent COVID-19. Source material: peripheral blood. The rearrangement uses TRBV30 and TRBJ2-2; possibly TRBD1 for D (5 bases). Here the CDR3 reads CAWSKGETGELFF. The CDR3, as DNA: TGTGCCTGGAGTAAAGGGGAAACCGGGGAGCTGTTTTTT.